The sequence of this TCR beta chain was determined in a study of blood T cell repertoires in COVID-19. About the research overall: T cells, B-cell-depleted T cells, or PBMCs provided the cDNA or gDNA that served as material.

Under the authors' procedure: Estimation of nucleated cell counts relied on the amplification of reference gene primers. Sequenced by immunoSEQ multiplex PCR; TCRdb stores in-frame clones only, minus some. V and J calls and clone size come straight from that table; D and trimming were deduced from the DNA. The sample includes 120,000 to 150,000 clones, roughly four fifths of them seen just once. Per germline, CDR1 SGHTA and CDR2 FQGNSA. The CDR3 covers 14 residues. The J segment lost 2 bases and the V segment lost 4 bases, leaving 2 bases of the junction unmatched. The specimen sequenced was peripheral blood. This clonotype was obtained from a man older than 75 with acute or convalescent COVID-19. The genes are TRBV7-2 and TRBJ2-5, with 9 nucleotides matching TRBD1. This chain's CDR3 is CASSYRGLQETQYF. The DNA of the CDR3 is TGTGCCAGCAGCTACAGGGGGCTTCAAGAGACCCAGTACTTC.